The 27 T cell receptor beta chains reported below all come from one sample, sequenced in a study of CD4 T cells in relation to SARS-CoV-2 and coronaviruses. Data came from immunoSEQ multiplex PCR; TCRdb stores just in-frame clones and leaves some out. The sample records about 38,000 clones, roughly 73% being singletons. For these receptors, no antigen is known. Sequencing used memory CD4+ T cells from PBMCs, cultured in vitro. These receptors were obtained from an adult with COVID-19.

Written as DNA, the CDR3 is TGCGCCAGCAGCCAAGTGACAGGGGCCGAGCAGTACTTC. Its protein product is CASSQVTGAEQYF. The chain has TRBV4-1 and TRBJ2-7, with TRBD1 matching 8 bases. The V segment lost 1 base and the J segment 6 bases; nucleotides outside the gene matches: 2. Germline V gene lookup returns CDR1 MGHRA and CDR2 YSYEKL. CDR3 length equals 13 residues.

V gene TRBV19 combines with J gene TRBJ2-2, with D possibly being TRBD1 (6 bases). The CDR3 runs 14 residues. CDR1 LNHDA and CDR2 SQIVND come from the germline V gene (reference sequence). The germline V and J ends were trimmed by 5 bases and 5 bases, with 12 bases remaining between them. CDR3 DNA: TGTGCCAGTAGTTATGACAGGCTGACCGGGGAGCTGTTTTTT. Protein sequence: CASSYDRLTGELFF.

This chain links TRBV3-1 (or the pseudogene TRBV3-2) with TRBJ2-3, with a tentative D call TRBD2 (6 bases). Germline CDR1 is LGHDT and CDR2 is YNNKEL (reference sequence). This CDR3 spans 13 amino acids. V was shortened by 2 bases and J by 5 bases, with 8 bases between the two germline ends. Here the CDR3 reads CASSQLAQDTQYF. CDR3 DNA sequence: TGTGCCAGCAGCCAACTAGCGCAAGATACGCAGTATTTT.

This chain uses TRBV18 with TRBJ2-3; the D gene could be TRBD1 or TRBD2 (5 bases each). V was pared by 0 bases and J by 2 bases, with 12 bases between. Germline CDR1 reads KGHSH; CDR2 reads LQKENI. The CDR3 runs to 16 residues. The chain's CDR3 is CASSPPVGRNTDTQYF. In DNA, the CDR3 is TGTGCCAGCTCACCACCGGTGGGACGGAACACAGATACGCAGTATTTT.

V gene TRBV7-6 combines with J gene TRBJ2-5; maybe TRBD2 (6 bases). CDR3 length: 17 residues. Germline lookup yields CDR1 SGHVS and CDR2 FNYEAQ. V lost 1 base and J 2 bases, leaving 17 bases between the germline ends. In DNA form, the CDR3 reads TGTGCCAGCAGCTTAGGAGAGATAGCGGCATTACAAGAGACCCAGTACTTC. It codes for CASSLGEIAALQETQYF.

The chain combines TRBV3-1 (or the pseudogene TRBV3-2) with TRBJ1-4; unclear D gene. This CDR3 is built from 16 residues. The germline V gene has CDR1 LGHDT and CDR2 YNNKEL (reference sequence). V dropped 1 base and J dropped 0 bases, with 9 bases sitting between them. The CDR3 spells CASSQGGYATNEKLFF. The CDR3 bases are TGTGCCAGCAGCCAAGGAGGGTATGCAACTAATGAAAAACTGTTTTTT.

V gene TRBV5-4 combines with J gene TRBJ1-2; D call uncertain. The CDR3 runs to 11 residues. Germline CDR1 and CDR2: SGHNT and YYREEE (reference sequence). The germline V and J ends were trimmed by 4 bases and 3 bases, with 4 bases remaining between them. The CDR3 DNA reads as TGTGCCAGCAGCCAGGACTATGGCTACACCTTC. The encoded protein is CASSQDYGYTF.

This chain uses TRBV7-2 with TRBJ1-5; tentatively, D is TRBD1 (5 bases). CDR1 SGHTA and CDR2 FQGNSA come from the germline V gene. This CDR3 is built from 16 residues. Deletions cut 1 base from V and 3 bases from J, with 13 bases between. The chain's CDR3 is CASSLGWGGINQPQHF. The CDR3 coding sequence is TGTGCCAGCAGCTTAGGGTGGGGGGGTATCAATCAGCCCCAGCATTTT. The complete variable domain, with remaining parts taken from reference TRBV7-2 and TRBJ1-5, reads GAGVSQSPSNKVTEKGKDVELRCDPISGHTALYWYRQSLGQGLEFLIYFQGNSAPDKSGLPSDRFSAERTGGSVSTLTIQRTQQEDSAVYLCASSLGWGGINQPQHFGDGTRLSIL.

This clone was counted only a few times. The chain combines TRBV2 with TRBJ2-7; a possible D gene is TRBD1 (7 bases). The V end lost 8 bases, the J end lost 2 bases, and 19 bases lay between the germline ends. The CDR3 is made up of 15 amino acids. Germline CDR1 SNHLY, CDR2 FYNNEI. Here the CDR3 reads CASARAGQLTYEQYF. Written as DNA, the CDR3 is TGTGCCAGCGCAAGGGCGGGACAGTTAACCTACGAGCAGTACTTC.

This clone has only one observation. V gene TRBV28 combines with J gene TRBJ2-7; D may be TRBD1 (6 bases). Germline values: CDR1 MDHEN, CDR2 SYDVKM. The germline V and J ends were trimmed by 3 bases and 0 bases, with 15 bases remaining between them. The CDR3 sequence is 16 residues long. The CDR3 coding sequence is TGTGCCAGCAGTTTTCTCCGGGACACGCTCTCCTACGAGCAGTACTTC. This codes for CASSFLRDTLSYEQYF.

This rearrangement joins TRBV5-5 to TRBJ2-5; no reliable D call. Trimming shortened V by 2 bases and J by 5 bases, and 4 bases separated the two germline ends. Germline V CDR1 and CDR2: SGHKS, YYEKEE (reference sequence). The CDR3 has 11 amino acids. CDR3 loop: CASSFVETQYF. The CDR3 nucleotides read TGTGCCAGCAGCTTTGTGGAGACCCAGTACTTC.

The chain joins TRBV6-5 to TRBJ2-7; D is possibly TRBD2 (6 bases). The germline V and J ends were trimmed by 7 bases and 6 bases, with 19 bases remaining between them. The CDR3 sequence is 14 residues long. Germline V lookup: CDR1 MNHEY, CDR2 SVGAGI. CDR3 sequence reads: CASKGGTVHSEQYF. CDR3 nucleotide sequence: TGTGCCAGCAAAGGAGGGACCGTTCATTCCGAGCAGTACTTC.

V is TRBV5-5 and J is TRBJ2-1; TRBD2 might be the D (6 bases). V was pared by 1 base and J by 6 bases, with 14 bases between. This CDR3 comprises 15 residues. Germline CDR1 and CDR2: SGHKS and YYEKEE (reference sequence). The CDR3 nucleotides are TGTGCCAGCAGCTTGCTCGACATGCGGGGCAATGAGCAGTTCTTC. Translating gives CASSLLDMRGNEQFF.

This clone was picked up a small number of times. The genes are TRBV5-5 and TRBJ2-1; perhaps TRBD2 as D (7 bases). The V gene's germline CDR1 is SGHKS and CDR2 YYEKEE (reference sequence). Trimming left V 6 bases short and J 3 bases short, with 22 bases between. CDR3 length: 17 amino acids. The CDR3 DNA reads TGTGCCAGCAAACCTTTGGGGGGGCTAGCGAACTACAATGAGCAGTTCTTC. Its protein product is CASKPLGGLANYNEQFF.

This chain connects TRBV7-2 to TRBJ2-1; perhaps TRBD2 as D (6 bases). CDR3 length: 15 amino acids. V was shortened by 2 bases and J by 5 bases, with 13 bases between the two germline ends. CDR1 and CDR2 (germline): SGHTA, FQGNSA. CDR3 DNA: TGTGCCAGCAGCTTATGGGGGGAGACCCACAATGAGCAGTTCTTC. Amino acid sequence: CASSLWGETHNEQFF.

The J gene is TRBJ1-4, the V gene TRBV13, with TRBD1 as a possible D gene (5 bases). Trimming left V 3 bases short and J 8 bases short, with 7 bases between. The CDR3 has 12 residues. Per the germline V gene, CDR1 is PRHDT and CDR2 is FYEKMQ (reference sequence). CDR3 in amino acids: CASSFGDEKLFF. In nucleotides, the CDR3 is TGTGCCAGCAGCTTTGGGGACGAAAAACTGTTTTTT.

The genes are TRBV20-1 and TRBJ2-1; possible D gene TRBD1, 5 bases. V lost 5 bases to trimming and J lost 9 bases, with 11 bases between them. This CDR3 spans 11 amino acids. Germline-derived CDR1 and CDR2 are DFQATT and SNEGSKA (reference sequence). The CDR3 DNA sequence: TGCAGTGCTCCTGGGGCAGGTGAGCAGTTCTTC. Residues: CSAPGAGEQFF.

The V and J genes are TRBV5-1 and TRBJ2-2; 9 bases align to TRBD2. The CDR3 sequence is 20 residues long. Germline values: CDR1 SGHRS, CDR2 YFSETQ. The ends lost 2 bases at V and 0 bases at J; junction bases unmatched: 14. The CDR3 DNA follows: TGCGCCAGCAGCTTCAGGGGGACTAGCCCCTCACGACCGAACACCGGGGAGCTGTTTTTT. Protein product: CASSFRGTSPSRPNTGELFF.

This clone was seen once. This rearrangement joins TRBV10-3 to TRBJ2-7, with 9 bases matching TRBD1. The CDR3 runs to 16 residues. CDR1 and CDR2 from the germline V gene are ENHRY and SYGVKD. V gave up 1 base and J gave up 12 bases; unmatched junction bases: 16. Here the CDR3 reads CAISEFWGDRETPGYF. DNA for the CDR3: TGTGCCATCAGTGAGTTTTGGGGGGACAGGGAAACTCCAGGGTACTTC.

The chain couples TRBV29-1 to TRBJ2-3; tentatively, D is TRBD1 or TRBD2 (5 bases each). Germline lookup yields CDR1 SQVTM and CDR2 ANQGSEA. V shed 8 bases and J shed 2 bases, with 8 bases lying between them. The CDR3 is 11 amino acids. The CDR3 sequence is CSSGPTDTQYF. The CDR3 nucleotides read TGCAGCTCGGGACCCACAGATACGCAGTATTTT.

Here the CDR3 DNA reads TGTGCCAGCAAATACGGGGGAAGAAACATTCAGTACTTC. This sequence encodes CASKYGGRNIQYF. J is TRBJ2-4 and V is TRBV2; a possible D gene is TRBD2 (6 bases). There are 13 residues in the CDR3. The V end was cut by 7 bases, the J end by 6 bases, with 13 bases between. The germline CDR1 and CDR2 sequences are SNHLY and FYNNEI.

A few counts support this clone. The chain is built from TRBV5-1 and TRBJ2-1; D remains unclear. CDR1 SGHRS and CDR2 YFSETQ come from the germline V gene. V lost 6 bases to trimming and J lost 4 bases, with 11 bases between them. This CDR3 has 13 amino acids. The DNA for the CDR3 is TGCGCCAGCAAATTAGGTCCGTACAATGAGCAGTTCTTC. It is translated as CASKLGPYNEQFF.

This rearrangement joins TRBV7-9 to TRBJ2-7; TRBD2 matches at 16 bases. V lost 5 bases to trimming and J lost 13 bases; unmatched junction nucleotides: 8. This CDR3 comprises 14 residues. Germline-derived CDR1 and CDR2 are SEHNR and FQNEAQ (reference sequence). CDR3 sequence: CASSLGTSGRAAYF. DNA for the CDR3: TGTGCCAGCAGCCTCGGGACTAGCGGGAGGGCCGCTTACTTC. The variable domain in full, completed from reference TRBV7-9 and TRBJ2-7, reads DTGVSQNPRHKITKRGQNVTFRCDPISEHNRLYWYRQTLGQGPEFLTYFQNEAQLEKSRLLSDRFSAERPKGSFSTLEIQRTEQGDSAMYLCASSLGTSGRAAYFGPGTRLTVT.

The chain joins TRBV6-5 to TRBJ2-7; 8 positions match TRBD2. Germline V lookup: CDR1 MNHEY, CDR2 SVGAGI. The CDR3 runs 11 residues. J lost 5 bases, V lost 8 bases, and 2 bases had no gene match. The CDR3 spells CASGTRHEQYF. The CDR3 DNA sequence: TGTGCCAGCGGGACTAGGCACGAGCAGTACTTC.

This chain uses TRBV12-3 or TRBV12-4 with TRBJ1-1, with TRBD1 matching 7 bases. Germline trimming cut 5 bases from V and 5 bases from J; bases unmatched to any gene: 5. The CDR3 length is 13 residues. This chain's CDR3 is CASSRQGGTEAFF. In DNA, the CDR3 is TGTGCCAGCAGTCGACAGGGCGGAACTGAAGCTTTCTTT.

This clone turned up a few times. The chain is built from TRBV6-6 and TRBJ1-5; TRBD1 aligns across 7 bases. Germline V gene sequence: CDR1 MNHNY, CDR2 SVGAGI (reference sequence). The CDR3 loop spans 15 amino acids. V shed 6 bases and J 4 bases; nucleotides not matched to a gene: 9. Here the CDR3 reads CASSPLGTVNQPQHF. The DNA for the CDR3 is TGTGCCAGCAGCCCTCTCGGGACAGTAAATCAGCCCCAGCATTTT.

The V gene is TRBV4-1, the J gene TRBJ2-2, with 9 bases lining up with TRBD2. The CDR3 runs to 18 residues. The ends lost 3 bases at V and 7 bases at J; junction bases unmatched: 15. CDR1 is MGHRA, CDR2 YSYEKL, per germline. CDR3 sequence (DNA): TGCGCCAGCAGCCACCCTGGGGGCGGGAGGGCCGTTGACGGGGAGCTGTTTTTT. It codes for CASSHPGGGRAVDGELFF.